A selection of T cell receptor beta chains follows, all from one sample in a study of blood T cell repertoires in COVID-19. Method: immunoSEQ multiplex PCR; TCRdb's copy keeps in-frame clones and lacks some. In the table there are almost 90,000 clones, 90% of which are singletons. Material: peripheral blood. These receptor sequences come from a young man with COVID-19, enrolled during active disease. The CDR3 runs from the conserved cysteine through the conserved F or W. D genes are given only for firm matches. The size of a clone is reported for some rows only, either as once, few or many, or as a class for expanded clones.

clone_size: -
v_call: TRBV6-5
j_call: TRBJ2-5
d_call: -
cdr3_nt: TGTGCCAGCATGGGAGACCCGGAGACCCAGTACTTC
cdr3_aa: CASMGDPETQYF

clone_size: -
v_call: TRBV7-9
j_call: TRBJ2-7
d_call: -
cdr3_nt: TGTGCCAGCAGCTTAGGGTCGGGAAGGTACGAGCAGTACTTC
cdr3_aa: CASSLGSGRYEQYF

clone_size: -
v_call: TRBV7-2
j_call: TRBJ2-2
d_call: -
cdr3_nt: TGTGCCAGCAGCCGGGACATCAACACCGGGGAGCTGTTTTTT
cdr3_aa: CASSRDINTGELFF

clone_size: -
v_call: TRBV9
j_call: TRBJ2-3
d_call: -
cdr3_nt: TGTGCCAGCAGCGGAAGAGGCGACACAGATACGCAGTATTTT
cdr3_aa: CASSGRGDTDTQYF

clone_size: -
v_call: TRBV2
j_call: TRBJ1-2
d_call: TRBD1
cdr3_nt: TGTGCCAGCGGCTTAGGACAGGTCGAGTTCTATGGCTACACCTTC
cdr3_aa: CASGLGQVEFYGYTF

clone_size: -
v_call: TRBV24-1
j_call: TRBJ1-2
d_call: TRBD1
cdr3_nt: TGTGCCACCGAAACGGACAGGAGGAACTATGGCTACACCTTC
cdr3_aa: CATETDRRNYGYTF

clone_size: -
v_call: TRBV3-1/TRBV3-2
j_call: TRBJ1-4
d_call: -
cdr3_nt: TGTGCCAGCAGCCTCACCCCCGCAACTAATGAAAAACTGCTTTTT
cdr3_aa: CASSLTPATNEKLLF

clone_size: -
v_call: TRBV11-2
j_call: TRBJ2-1
d_call: -
cdr3_nt: TGTGCCAGCAGCTTGACGGGGTACAATGAGCAGTTCTTC
cdr3_aa: CASSLTGYNEQFF

clone_size: few
v_call: TRBV28
j_call: TRBJ2-7
d_call: TRBD1
cdr3_nt: TGTGCCAGCAGTCTTTCTGCAGGGGGTTACGAGCAGTACTTC
cdr3_aa: CASSLSAGGYEQYF

clone_size: -
v_call: TRBV18
j_call: TRBJ2-7
d_call: TRBD2
cdr3_nt: TGTGCCAGCTCACCAATTAGCGGGAGTGAATCCTACGAGCAGTACTTC
cdr3_aa: CASSPISGSESYEQYF

clone_size: -
v_call: TRBV19
j_call: TRBJ2-2
d_call: TRBD2
cdr3_nt: TGTGCCAGTACCCATCTTCCCCGGACTAGCGGGAGGAACGGGGAGCTGTTTTTT
cdr3_aa: CASTHLPRTSGRNGELFF

clone_size: -
v_call: TRBV2
j_call: TRBJ2-2
d_call: TRBD1
cdr3_nt: TGTGCCAGCCTAACGGACAGGGGGTCCGGCACCGGGGAGCTGTTTTTT
cdr3_aa: CASLTDRGSGTGELFF

clone_size: -
v_call: TRBV4-3
j_call: TRBJ2-1
d_call: -
cdr3_nt: TGCGCCAGCAGCCGAGGATATGAGCAGTTCTTC
cdr3_aa: CASSRGYEQFF

clone_size: few
v_call: TRBV14
j_call: TRBJ2-6
d_call: -
cdr3_nt: TGTGCCAGCAGCCAAAAGGTGGCGACTAGGGGGCCTGGCTCTGGGGCCAACGTCCTGACTTTC
cdr3_aa: CASSQKVATRGPGSGANVLTF

clone_size: once
v_call: TRBV4-1
j_call: TRBJ2-1
d_call: TRBD2
cdr3_nt: TGCGCCAGCAGCCAGCAGGCGCTAGCGGGGGGGTACAATGAGCAGTTCTTC
cdr3_aa: CASSQQALAGGYNEQFF

clone_size: -
v_call: TRBV4-1
j_call: TRBJ2-3
d_call: TRBD2
cdr3_nt: TGCGCCAGCAGCCAACCGGGACTAGCAACAGATACGCAGTATTTT
cdr3_aa: CASSQPGLATDTQYF

clone_size: -
v_call: TRBV9
j_call: TRBJ2-1
d_call: TRBD2
cdr3_nt: TGTGCCAGCAGCGTAGGGACTAGCGACTACAATGAGCAGTTCTTC
cdr3_aa: CASSVGTSDYNEQFF

clone_size: -
v_call: TRBV6-2/TRBV6-3
j_call: TRBJ2-7
d_call: TRBD1
cdr3_nt: TGTGCCAGCAGTTACTCACGGGACAGGGGCTTCGAGCAGTACTTC
cdr3_aa: CASSYSRDRGFEQYF

clone_size: -
v_call: TRBV28
j_call: TRBJ2-5
d_call: -
cdr3_nt: TGTGCCAGCACCCCGTTAGGGAGTGGGACCCAGTACTTC
cdr3_aa: CASTPLGSGTQYF

clone_size: -
v_call: TRBV27
j_call: TRBJ1-1
d_call: TRBD1
cdr3_nt: TGTGCCAGCAACGAACAGGGGGCCGGGAACACTGAAGCTTTCTTT
cdr3_aa: CASNEQGAGNTEAFF

clone_size: -
v_call: TRBV10-1
j_call: TRBJ1-1
d_call: -
cdr3_nt: TGCGCCAGCACAAGGGACATGAACACTGAAGCTTTCTTT
cdr3_aa: CASTRDMNTEAFF

clone_size: -
v_call: TRBV7-8
j_call: TRBJ2-7
d_call: -
cdr3_nt: TGTGCCAGCAGCTTAGTTAGGTCGTACGGGAAGGCCTACGAGCAGTACTTC
cdr3_aa: CASSLVRSYGKAYEQYF